The 26 T cell receptor beta chains below all came from one sample that was sequenced in a study of T-cell reconstitution after alpha-beta-depleted transplantation in children. Researchers prepared the TCRbeta library using unique molecular identifiers, the study reports. Each CDR3 protein gets one entry after TCRdb re-called the PCR reads with MiXCR. The sample includes hundreds of thousands of distinct CDR3 sequences, 23% seen only once; the top ten take over 12%. Sequenced here: PBMCs, mostly from graft donor cells, sampled 360 days after TCRalphabeta/CD19-depleted stem cell transplant. Receptors originate from a boy less than two years old who had a stem cell transplant for acute myeloid leukemia, so the T cells may come from the graft donor.

This clonotype was observed a few times. The rearrangement joins TRBV20-1 to TRBJ2-5, with D unresolved. This CDR3 comprises 12 residues. The V and J ends lost 3 bases and 3 bases respectively, with 8 bases between them. CDR1 and CDR2 (germline): DFQATT, SNEGSKA (reference sequence). CDR3 nucleotide sequence: TGCAGTGCTAGTATTGGTAAAGAGACCCAGTACTTC. This codes for CSASIGKETQYF.

V gene TRBV5-4 combines with J gene TRBJ2-1; 9 positions agree with TRBD1. The CDR3 totals 16 residues. The V gene's germline CDR1 is SGHNT and CDR2 YYREEE (reference sequence). J gave up 7 bases and V 0 bases, and 8 bases lay outside the gene matches. The CDR3 nucleotides are TGTGCCAGCAGCTTGGGACAGGGGGTAGGCGAGAATGAGCAGTTCTTC. This encodes CASSLGQGVGENEQFF.

Ten or more counts support this clonotype. The chain uses TRBV5-1 and TRBJ1-1; tentative D call: TRBD1 (5 bases). The CDR3 extends over 15 amino acids. V was pared by 3 bases and J by 4 bases, with 16 bases between. CDR1 is SGHRS, CDR2 YFSETQ, per germline. The CDR3 region has the DNA TGCGCCAGCAGCTCCCAACGCGGGGGAGGCACTGAAGCTTTCTTT. Its protein product is CASSSQRGGGTEAFF.

V usage is TRBV5-1 and J usage is TRBJ2-5, with D possibly TRBD2 on 6 matching bases. The CDR3 is made up of 15 amino acids. The V gene's germline CDR1 is SGHRS and CDR2 YFSETQ. The V and J ends lost 4 bases and 4 bases respectively, with 17 bases between them. The CDR3 coding sequence is TGCGCCAGCAGCCCCCTCACCGGGGGTGGAGAGACCCAGTACTTC. This encodes CASSPLTGGGETQYF. Full variable domain (outside the CDR3, taken from reference TRBV5-1 and TRBJ2-5): KAGVTQTPRYLIKTRGQQVTLSCSPISGHRSVSWYQQTPGQGLQFLFEYFSETQRNKGNFPGRFSGRQFSNSRSEMNVSTLELGDSALYLCASSPLTGGGETQYFGPGTRLLVL.

This clonotype was detected ten times or more. This chain joins TRBV5-6 and TRBJ2-1; D ambiguous. This CDR3 has 16 amino acids. The germline V and J ends were trimmed by 0 bases and 3 bases, with 13 bases remaining between them. From germline, CDR1 is SGHDT and CDR2 YYEEEE. The CDR3: CASSLAVSWDYNEQFF. Here the CDR3 DNA reads TGTGCCAGCAGCTTGGCCGTTAGCTGGGACTACAATGAGCAGTTCTTC.

The CDR3 is CASSLWQGDSPLHF. CDR3 DNA: TGTGCCAGCAGTTTATGGCAGGGTGACTCACCCCTCCACTTT. V usage is TRBV27 and J usage is TRBJ1-6; D is possibly TRBD1 (5 bases). The germline V and J ends were trimmed by 1 base and 10 bases, with 11 bases remaining between them. Germline V gene data show CDR1 as MNHEY and CDR2 as SMNVEV (reference sequence). This CDR3 region has 14 residues.

This clonotype was recorded a few times. The chain combines TRBV24-1 with TRBJ2-1; 8 nucleotides match TRBD1. The CDR3 loop spans 15 amino acids. J was trimmed by 5 bases and V by 2 bases; bases with no gene match: 4. Germline-derived CDR1 and CDR2 are KGHDR and SFDVKD. The CDR3 DNA is TGTGCCACCAGTGATTCGACAGGGGCTGACAATGAGCAGTTCTTC. Translation gives CATSDSTGADNEQFF.

The V and J genes are TRBV20-1 and TRBJ1-2; no reliable D call. V was pared by 2 bases and J by 0 bases, with 10 bases between. Germline CDR1 reads DFQATT; CDR2 reads SNEGSKA (reference sequence). The CDR3 has 14 residues. This chain's CDR3 is CSARLGQPNYGYTF. CDR3 nucleotide sequence: TGCAGTGCTAGACTCGGGCAGCCTAACTATGGCTACACCTTC.

The chain is built from TRBV7-9 and TRBJ2-3; D is undetermined. Germline values: CDR1 SEHNR, CDR2 FQNEAQ (reference sequence). Trimming removed 3 bases at V and 0 bases at J, with 13 bases between. The CDR3 contains 16 residues. CDR3 amino acids: CASSFSGNSSTDTQYF. In DNA, the CDR3 is TGTGCCAGCAGCTTCTCCGGAAACTCTAGCACAGATACGCAGTATTTT.

V is TRBV6-5 and J is TRBJ2-5; D possibly corresponds to TRBD1 (5 bases). CDR1 and CDR2 (germline): MNHEY, SVGAGI. CDR3 length equals 15 residues. Trimming shortened V by 4 bases and J by 3 bases, and 15 bases separated the two germline ends. CDR3 sequence (DNA): TGTGCCAGCAGTTCAGGGCCCATGCTAGAAGAGACCCAGTACTTC. Its translation: CASSSGPMLEETQYF.

Many counts were recorded for this clonotype. The V gene is TRBV4-3, the J gene TRBJ2-3; the match to TRBD2 covers 10 bases. After removal of 5 bases from V and 4 bases from J, the junction contained 15 bases not matched to a gene. The CDR3 is 18 amino acids. Germline V lookup: CDR1 LGHNA, CDR2 YSLEER. The CDR3 here is CASSSQAAIAGGPDTQYF. Written as DNA, the CDR3 is TGCGCCAGCAGCTCCCAAGCGGCGATAGCGGGGGGACCAGATACGCAGTATTTT.

The chain has TRBV7-2 and TRBJ2-3; D uncertain. This CDR3 contains 15 residues. The germline V gene has CDR1 SGHTA and CDR2 FQGNSA. The germline V and J ends were trimmed by 5 bases and 2 bases, with 14 bases remaining between them. DNA of the CDR3: TGTGCCAGCAGCCTCAGGTCGGGCAACACAGATACGCAGTATTTT. This gives the protein CASSLRSGNTDTQYF.

This clonotype has ten or more counts. This CDR3 reads CASSLDTGPYEQYV. CDR3 bases: TGCGCCAGCAGCTTGGATACGGGGCCCTACGAGCAGTACGTC. J is TRBJ2-7 and V is TRBV5-1; either TRBD1 or TRBD2 may fit D (5 bases each). V was shortened by 0 bases and J by 2 bases, with 9 bases between the two germline ends. The CDR3 has 14 amino acids. Per germline, CDR1 SGHRS and CDR2 YFSETQ.

This clonotype has at least ten counts. CDR3: CASMEGPGTIQETQYF. For the CDR3, the DNA is TGCGCCAGCATGGAGGGCCCGGGGACGATCCAAGAGACCCAGTACTTC. The chain is built from TRBV5-1 and TRBJ2-5, with D maybe TRBD2 (6 bases). V lost 6 bases and J 1 base, leaving 19 bases between the germline ends. From germline, CDR1 is SGHRS and CDR2 YFSETQ. The CDR3 has 16 amino acids.

There are a few counts of this clonotype. The chain employs TRBV6-5 and TRBJ2-1, with TRBD2 matching 11 bases. The V gene end was trimmed by 4 bases and the J gene end by 4 bases; junction bases not matched to a gene: 9. Germline-derived CDR1 and CDR2 are MNHEY and SVGAGI. This CDR3 is 17 amino acids long. The CDR3 coding sequence is TGTGCCAGCAGTTCCGGACTAGCGGGCTCGTCGTACAATGAGCAGTTCTTC. Translating it yields CASSSGLAGSSYNEQFF.

This clonotype was seen only a few times. This sequence joins TRBV13 and TRBJ2-3; 7 nucleotides match TRBD1. This CDR3 spans 16 amino acids. Per germline, CDR1 PRHDT and CDR2 FYEKMQ (reference sequence). J gave up 2 bases and V 5 bases, and 10 bases lay outside the gene matches. CDR3 sequence reads: CASSPRDSEFTDTQYF. CDR3 nucleotide sequence: TGTGCCAGCAGCCCCCGGGACAGCGAATTCACAGATACGCAGTATTTT.

The chain uses TRBV27 and TRBJ2-2, with D uncertain. The germline gives CDR1 MNHEY, CDR2 SMNVEV (reference sequence). Trimming took 0 bases from V and 4 from J, leaving 15 bases between them. The CDR3 runs to 17 residues. The CDR3: CASSLSWQVLSTGELFF. The CDR3, as DNA: TGTGCCAGCAGTTTATCCTGGCAGGTCCTGTCCACCGGGGAGCTGTTTTTT.

The chain links TRBV28 to TRBJ2-7; D perhaps matches TRBD1 (5 bases). The V end was cut by 6 bases, the J end by 0 bases, with 18 bases between. The germline V gene has CDR1 MDHEN and CDR2 SYDVKM. CDR3 length: 16 residues. The CDR3 DNA sequence: TGTGCCAGCAGCCTATCAGGGCTCCCCGGCTCCTACGAGCAGTACGTC. It encodes CASSLSGLPGSYEQYV.

The table lists this clonotype with a few counts. The chain couples TRBV20-1 to TRBJ2-6; D uncertain. Germline lookup yields CDR1 DFQATT and CDR2 SNEGSKA (reference sequence). There are 16 residues in the CDR3. V lost 0 bases and J 1 base, leaving 10 bases between the germline ends. The DNA for the CDR3 is TGCAGTGCTAGAGAGGGGTTCGAGTCTGGGGCCAACGTCCTGACTTTC. Translated: CSAREGFESGANVLTF.

This clonotype appeared a few times. This chain uses TRBV12-3 or TRBV12-4 with TRBJ1-3, with a tentative D call TRBD1 (6 bases). V lost 6 bases and J 3 bases, leaving 15 bases between the germline ends. This CDR3 comprises 15 residues. The CDR3, as DNA: TGTGCCAGCAGCCAGGGGAGTGTCTATGGAAACACCATATATTTT. This gives the protein CASSQGSVYGNTIYF.

This rearrangement joins TRBV28 to TRBJ1-6; TRBD1 agrees at 8 bases. Germline lookup yields CDR1 MDHEN and CDR2 SYDVKM. V was pared by 6 bases and J by 6 bases, with 7 bases of the junction left unmatched. The CDR3 loop spans 15 amino acids. This chain's CDR3 is CASRFDRGPNSPLHF. The CDR3, as DNA: TGTGCCAGCAGGTTTGACAGGGGCCCTAATTCACCCCTCCACTTT.

This chain links TRBV7-8 with TRBJ2-4, with TRBD1 identical over 9 bases. This CDR3 spans 16 amino acids. In germline, CDR1 is SGHVS, CDR2 FQNEAQ. The V gene end was trimmed by 6 bases and the J gene end by 3 bases; junction bases not matched to a gene: 9. CDR3 sequence reads: CASSSGTGSDKNIQYF. Written as DNA, the CDR3 is TGTGCCAGCAGTTCCGGGACAGGGTCGGACAAAAACATTCAGTACTTC.

This clonotype came up many times. The chain employs TRBV20-1 and TRBJ2-7, with 7 bases fitting TRBD2. The germline V gene has CDR1 DFQATT and CDR2 SNEGSKA (reference sequence). The junction had 3 bases not matched to a gene; V was cut back by 1 base and J by 0 bases. CDR3 length: 14 residues. The CDR3 reads CSARASGNSYEQYF. CDR3 nucleotides: TGCAGTGCTAGAGCTAGCGGAAACTCCTACGAGCAGTACTTC.

This chain uses TRBV12-5 with TRBJ1-1; D uncertain. The CDR3 totals 17 residues. Trimming shortened V by 2 bases and J by 0 bases, and 16 bases separated the two germline ends. Germline lookup yields CDR1 LGHNT and CDR2 FRNRAP. CDR3: CASGLPWTVPLNTEAFF. The CDR3 nucleotides are TGTGCTAGTGGTTTGCCTTGGACGGTCCCATTGAACACTGAAGCTTTCTTT.

This sequence joins TRBV11-2 and TRBJ2-5; 7 bases agree with TRBD1. Germline V gene data show CDR1 as SGHAT and CDR2 as FQNNGV. J was trimmed by 6 bases and V by 5 bases; bases with no gene match: 6. CDR3 length: 13 amino acids. The CDR3 sequence is CASSATGQQTQYF. As DNA, the CDR3 is TGTGCCAGCAGCGCGACAGGGCAGCAGACCCAGTACTTC.

Only a few counts were recorded for this clonotype. The chain joins TRBV7-9 to TRBJ2-2; D call uncertain. CDR1 and CDR2 from the germline V gene are SEHNR and FQNEAQ (reference sequence). V dropped 3 bases and J dropped 3 bases, with 11 bases sitting between them. The CDR3 has 15 residues. DNA of the CDR3: TGTGCCAGCAGCTTGCGGCACGACGACACCGGGGAGCTGTTTTTT. This codes for CASSLRHDDTGELFF.